Listed here is a single T cell receptor (beta chain). No antigen is known for it. Trimming pared 3 bases from V and 2 bases from J, leaving 20 bases between. Germline CDR1 reads SGHAT; CDR2 reads FQNNGV. This CDR3 contains 17 residues. This entry belongs to a study of OX40 agonist ivuxolimab in advanced cancers. Looking at the study overall: The treatment was a fully human IgG2 OX40 agonist, ivuxolimab. Treatment received earlier with anti-PD-1, anti-PD-L1 or anti-CTLA-4 agents was allowed, and more than 30% had some. Those enrolled were 70% to 85% male, with a mean age of about 66 years and ages from 23 to 79.

Sequenced by immunoSEQ multiplex PCR; TCRdb stores in-frame clones only, minus some. The sample comprises 73,000 or so clones, 70% to 90% of which are singletons, and 0.75% rests with the top ten. Study-level points and caveats: Relative to CD4+, CD8+ T cells held more expanded clones on average.

This chain joins TRBV11-2 and TRBJ2-7; D call uncertain. Sequenced here: CD4+ or CD8+ T cells sorted from blood, sampled in a trial of the OX40 agonist ivuxolimab. The TCR originated in an adult with an advanced solid tumor such as melanoma, head and neck, liver or kidney cancer. CDR3: CASSFGSYGSTTYEQYF. Written as DNA, the CDR3 is TGTGCCAGCAGCTTTGGTAGTTATGGGTCAACCACCTACGAGCAGTACTTC.